The 4 T cell receptor beta chains given below trace back to one sample, sequenced in a study of blood T cell repertoires in COVID-19 (dated by TCRdb to 2018 to 2021). The method was the immunoSEQ multiplex PCR assay. Entries here come from immuneACCESS through TCRdb and include only in-frame sequences with V and J called. Some clones fail to appear in such tables; in the studies checked, an unresolved V gene covers under half of the shortfall, and the cause of the remainder is unknown. The sample yields 130,000 or so clones; over 75% were counted once. About 2.1% of the sample goes to the ten largest clones. The sample was peripheral blood. The receptors here all came from a man between 65 and 85 years old with active COVID-19.

This clone came up once. V is TRBV6-7 and J is TRBJ2-3; 8 positions match TRBD1. TRBV6-7 is classed as an ORF, of uncertain function. CDR3 length equals 16 residues. Germline trimming cut 2 bases from V and 2 bases from J; bases unmatched to any gene: 6. The CDR3 DNA reads as TGTGCCAGCAGTTACCCAGGGGGCGCAATCACAGATACGCAGTATTTT. It specifies CASSYPGGAITDTQYF.

The chain joins TRBV2 to TRBJ2-2; the D is unclear. CDR1 and CDR2 (germline): SNHLY, FYNNEI. CDR3 length: 12 amino acids. Trimming took 3 bases from V and 9 from J, leaving 8 bases between them. The CDR3 loop reads CASSDSRRELFF. In DNA, the CDR3 is TGTGCCAGCAGTGATTCGAGGAGGGAGCTGTTTTTT.

This clone was counted between two and nine times. This rearrangement joins TRBV9 to TRBJ1-2, with TRBD1 as a possible D gene (6 bases). The V gene's germline CDR1 is SGDLS and CDR2 YYNGEE. The CDR3 is 12 residues long. Trimming shortened V by 0 bases and J by 6 bases, and 6 bases separated the two germline ends. The CDR3 DNA sequence: TGTGCCAGCAGCGTAGGACAGGATGGCTACACCTTC. It yields the protein CASSVGQDGYTF.

The chain employs TRBV18 and TRBJ1-1, with D possibly matching TRBD1 (6 bases). With 4 bases removed from V and 1 base from J, the gap between germline ends came to 13 bases. Germline V gene lookup returns CDR1 KGHSH and CDR2 LQKENI. The CDR3 runs to 15 residues. The CDR3 spells CASSLWTASNTEAFF. CDR3 nucleotides: TGTGCCAGCTCACTGTGGACAGCCTCGAACACTGAAGCTTTCTTT.